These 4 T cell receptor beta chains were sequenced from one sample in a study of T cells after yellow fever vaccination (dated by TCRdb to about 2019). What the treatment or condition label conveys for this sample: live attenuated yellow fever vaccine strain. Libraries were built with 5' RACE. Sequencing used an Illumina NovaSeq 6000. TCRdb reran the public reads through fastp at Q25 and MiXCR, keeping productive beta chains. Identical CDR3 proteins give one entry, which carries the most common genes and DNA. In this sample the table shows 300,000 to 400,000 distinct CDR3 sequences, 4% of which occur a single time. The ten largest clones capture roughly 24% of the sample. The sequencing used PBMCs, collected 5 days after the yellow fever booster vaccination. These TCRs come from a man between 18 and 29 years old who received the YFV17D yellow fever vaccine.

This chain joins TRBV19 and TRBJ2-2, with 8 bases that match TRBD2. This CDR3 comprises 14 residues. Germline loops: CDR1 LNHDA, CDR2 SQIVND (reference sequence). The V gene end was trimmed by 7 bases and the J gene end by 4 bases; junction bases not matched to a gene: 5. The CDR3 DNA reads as TGTGCCAGTATGACCGGGACTAGCACCGGGGAGCTGTTTTTT. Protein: CASMTGTSTGELFF.

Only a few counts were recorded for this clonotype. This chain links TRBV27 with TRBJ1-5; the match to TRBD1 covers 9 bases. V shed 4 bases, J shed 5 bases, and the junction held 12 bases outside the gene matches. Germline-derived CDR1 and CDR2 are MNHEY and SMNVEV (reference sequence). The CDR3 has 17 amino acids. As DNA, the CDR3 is TGTGCCAGCAGTTCACGAATCGGGACAGGGATCTATCAGCCCCAGCATTTT. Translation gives CASSSRIGTGIYQPQHF.

The CDR3 reads CASSSVVRDTQYF. CDR3 bases: TGTGCCAGCAGCTCCGTCGTGCGTGATACGCAGTATTTT. The chain links TRBV7-2 to TRBJ2-3; no clear D gene. The CDR3 is 13 residues long. In germline, CDR1 is SGHTA, CDR2 FQGNSA. V gave up 4 bases and J gave up 6 bases, with 11 bases separating them.

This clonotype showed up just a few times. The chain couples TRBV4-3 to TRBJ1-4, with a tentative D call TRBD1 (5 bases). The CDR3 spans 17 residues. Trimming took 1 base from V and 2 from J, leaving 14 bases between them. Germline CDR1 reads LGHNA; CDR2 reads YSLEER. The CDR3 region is CASSQGGPGPTNEKLFF. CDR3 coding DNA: TGCGCCAGCAGCCAAGGGGGCCCGGGACCGACTAATGAAAAACTGTTTTTT.